The present TCR beta chain was sequenced within a study of Ad26.COV2.S vaccination and SARS-CoV-2 variants. Whole-study context: Ad26.COV2.S was injected intramuscularly once or twice, 56 days apart. Study observations and caveats: Placebo recipients showed lower spike-specific TCR breadth than vaccinees.

CDR1 is ENHRY, CDR2 SYGVKD, per germline. The ends were cut back, 0 bases at V and 9 bases at J, with 12 bases in the middle. The CDR3 extends over 13 amino acids. As concerns this clone: Its antigen remains unidentified.

Here immunoSEQ multiplex PCR was the method, and the copy in TCRdb shows in-frame clones only, minus some. This sample has about 250,000 clones; roughly 89% occur once, and the top ten carry less than 3.5%. Described treatment: roughly 19 received Ad26.COV2.S at low or high dose, single or two shots; roughly five received placebo; per-sample allocation not given. Sampling occurred on day 63 after the first vaccine or placebo injection. An 18-55-year-old adult in Boston served as donor. V and J are TRBV10-3 and TRBJ2-7; D unresolved. The clonotype was recovered from a person aged 18-60 years who received the Ad26.COV2.S COVID-19 vaccine or a placebo. Sequenced here: peripheral blood, sampled in a trial of Ad26.COV2.S vaccine versus placebo. CDR3 loop: CAISESKVEGQYV. DNA of the CDR3: TGTGCCATCAGTGAGTCAAAGGTGGAAGGGCAGTACGTC.